This TCR beta chain is drawn from a study of a mutant IDH1 vaccine in newly diagnosed glioma. Overall study context: Treated patients showed a male proportion of around 62%, a female proportion of around 40%, and a mean age of approximately 40 years. Regarding the study as a whole: Apparently unrelated to pseudoprogression were changes in the top peripheral T cell clonotypes. Altogether, around 93% of patients exhibited vaccine-induced immune responses.

Concerning this clone: Antigen unknown.

Data came from immunoSEQ multiplex PCR; TCRdb stores just in-frame clones and leaves some out. This sample has approximately 100,000 clones, with around 90% found just once. Indicated time point: baseline, week 1 (first vaccination visit). This sample's treatment: pre-vaccination baseline after standard-of-care therapy. New IDH1-mutant, ATRX-lost WHO grade 3 or 4 astrocytomas occurred in donors. The CDR3 has 14 residues. CDR1 is ENHRY, CDR2 SYGVKD, per germline. Trimming stripped 4 bases from V and 6 bases from J, with 12 bases between. The clonotype comes from a woman aged 45-65 years with glioma. Sequences were derived from PBMCs, sampled from a glioma patient treated with radiotherapy, temozolomide or both. The chain uses TRBV10-3 and TRBJ2-2; the D gene is possibly TRBD2 (7 bases). The CDR3 sequence is CAISGGGAAGELFF. In DNA, the CDR3 is TGTGCCATCAGTGGCGGGGGCGCGGCCGGGGAGCTGTTTTTT.